Listed below are T cell receptor beta chains from one sample, sequenced in a study of blood T cells in healthy people across ages. From the 5' RACE reads, TCRdb called clonotypes with MiXCR, one entry per CDR3 protein. The table lists roughly 550,000 distinct CDR3 sequences, 24% of them singletons. The same sample was also studied in work on T cells of mothers and their children.

Sequencing input: blood. The source of these receptors is a boy younger than 18 in good health. CDR3s include the opening cysteine and the closing phenylalanine or tryptophan. A D gene is named only where the DNA matches it firmly. Clone size is given for some rows only: seen once, a few or many times, or a class if the clone is expanded.

CDR3 DNA,CDR3 protein,J gene,D gene,clone size,CDR3 length,V gene
TGTGCCAGCTCACCACTTCAAATCTGGGGTGGCTACACCTTC,CASSPLQIWGGYTF,TRBJ1-2,-,-,14,TRBV18
TGCGCCAGCAGCCAAGGATCCGGTTACTACGAGCAGTACTTC,CASSQGSGYYEQYF,TRBJ2-7,-,few,14,TRBV4-1
TGCGCCAGCAGCCAAGATCGGCGATCAGATACGCAGTATTTT,CASSQDRRSDTQYF,TRBJ2-3,-,few,14,TRBV4-3
TGTGCCAGCTCCTCTCGACTAGCGGCTAGCACAGATACGCAGTATTTT,CASSSRLAASTDTQYF,TRBJ2-3,TRBD2,few,16,TRBV13
TGCAGTGCTAGAGCCGAAGGGTATTCGGAAGGCTACACCTTC,CSARAEGYSEGYTF,TRBJ1-2,-,few,14,TRBV20-1
TGTGCCAGCACTCGACAGGGCTATAATTCACCCCTCCACTTT,CASTRQGYNSPLHF,TRBJ1-6,TRBD1,-,14,TRBV12-3/TRBV12-4
TGTGCCATCAGTGAGTCACCGAGACTAGCGGGAGAGGAGCAGTACTTC,CAISESPRLAGEEQYF,TRBJ2-5,TRBD2,-,16,TRBV10-3
TGTGCCCGCAGCTCTCCCGGACAAGGGAATTCACCCCTCCACTTT,CARSSPGQGNSPLHF,TRBJ1-6,-,-,15,TRBV28
TGCAGTGCTAGAGAAGGGAGGGTTTTTCTTAACCCCACTAATGAAAAACTGTTTTTT,CSAREGRVFLNPTNEKLFF,TRBJ1-4,-,few,19,TRBV20-1
TGTGCCAGCAGCTTCACTAGCGGGGGGGCCTCCGGCGAGCAGTACTTC,CASSFTSGGASGEQYF,TRBJ2-7,TRBD2,few,16,TRBV7-8
TGTGCCAGCAGCTTAGTGGGGGGCCCGTGGGGAGAGACCCAGTACTTC,CASSLVGGPWGETQYF,TRBJ2-5,-,-,16,TRBV7-9
TGTGCCAGCAGTGCCGGGACAGGGAGCGAGCAGTACTTC,CASSAGTGSEQYF,TRBJ2-7,TRBD1,few,13,TRBV6-5
TGTGCCAGCAGCCTGGGACAGTCTCATAATTCACCCCTCCACTTT,CASSLGQSHNSPLHF,TRBJ1-6,TRBD1,-,15,TRBV7-8
TGCAGCGTTGAACCCCAGGGGGCCGGCGAGCAGTACTTC,CSVEPQGAGEQYF,TRBJ2-7,TRBD1,many,13,TRBV29-1
TGTGCCAGCAGTTCGGACTGGGATTCCTACAATGAGCAGTTCTTC,CASSSDWDSYNEQFF,TRBJ2-1,-,-,15,TRBV27
TGTGCCAGCAGTTCCACCCAACCGGGACAGGCCTACGAGCAGTACTTC,CASSSTQPGQAYEQYF,TRBJ2-7,TRBD1,-,16,TRBV12-3/TRBV12-4
TGCAGTGCTAGACCAATCTGGACAGCCTACAATGAGCAGTTCTTC,CSARPIWTAYNEQFF,TRBJ2-1,-,few,15,TRBV20-1
TGTGCCAGCAGCTTAAGACTAGCCTACAATGAGCAGTTCTTC,CASSLRLAYNEQFF,TRBJ2-1,-,-,14,TRBV7-2
TGCAGCGTTAGGCCGGGACAGAGCTCCTACGAGCAGTACTTC,CSVRPGQSSYEQYF,TRBJ2-7,TRBD1,few,14,TRBV29-1
TGTGCCAGCAGTGAGGACAGAGAGACCCAGTACTTC,CASSEDRETQYF,TRBJ2-5,-,-,12,TRBV12-3/TRBV12-4
TGCAGCGTTGCCCCCGACCCGAATTACAATGAGCAGTTCTTC,CSVAPDPNYNEQFF,TRBJ2-1,-,-,14,TRBV29-1
TGTGCCAGCAGTCGTCCGGGGACGGTTCGTGAGCAGTACTTC,CASSRPGTVREQYF,TRBJ2-7,-,-,14,TRBV28
TGCGCCAGCAGCCAAGGGGGGGGTACAGGGGACGGCTACACCTTC,CASSQGGGTGDGYTF,TRBJ1-2,TRBD1,few,15,TRBV4-3
TGCAGTGCTAGTCCCTTGGACTACGACTTGGTGGCTGAGCAGTACTTC,CSASPLDYDLVAEQYF,TRBJ2-7,-,-,16,TRBV20-1
TGTGCCAGCAGCGCGGGACTAGCATCCTACTACGAGCAGTACTTC,CASSAGLASYYEQYF,TRBJ2-7,TRBD2,-,15,TRBV4-2
TGTGCCAGCAGCCGGACAGGGGGTGACACTGAAGCTTTCTTT,CASSRTGGDTEAFF,TRBJ1-1,TRBD1,few,14,TRBV7-9
TGCAGTGCTCGATATAGGGATGGTGGAAACACCATATATTTT,CSARYRDGGNTIYF,TRBJ1-3,-,-,14,TRBV20-1
TGCAGCGCTGCCCCCTACAGGGGACGGGCTAACAATGAGCAGTTCTTC,CSAAPYRGRANNEQFF,TRBJ2-1,TRBD1,-,16,TRBV29-1
TGTGCCAGCAGCTTACCGGCGAGACGGAGTGAGCAGTACTTC,CASSLPARRSEQYF,TRBJ2-7,-,-,14,TRBV7-8
TGTGCCAGCAGCCAAGATTACAGGGATACGCAGTATTTT,CASSQDYRDTQYF,TRBJ2-3,-,-,13,TRBV4-2
TGCGCCAGCAGCTCACCGGGACAGGGGGATCACAAGCAGTACTTC,CASSSPGQGDHKQYF,TRBJ2-7,TRBD1,-,15,TRBV5-1
TGCAGCTACTTACCCTCACTAGCCAAAAACATTCAGTACTTC,CSYLPSLAKNIQYF,TRBJ2-4,-,-,14,TRBV20-1
TGCGCCAGCAGCCAAAAACCACGAGAAGCGGGGGGTAACACAGATACGCAGTATTTT,CASSQKPREAGGNTDTQYF,TRBJ2-3,TRBD2,few,19,TRBV4-3